This T cell receptor beta chain was recorded in a study of blood T cell repertoires in COVID-19. Study details: There were acute and convalescent COVID-19 samples, and they came from the United States, Italy and Spain. The analysed material was cDNA or gDNA that came from T cells, B-cell-depleted T cells, or PBMCs.

V was pared by 4 bases and J by 5 bases, with 7 bases between. Germline assignment: CDR1 SGHNT and CDR2 YYREEE (reference sequence). This CDR3 is built from 12 residues. In the original analysis: For nucleated cells, counts were estimated from reference gene primer amplification. Profiling relied on immunoSEQ multiplex PCR, and the TCRdb table lists in-frame clones only, not all of them. V and J calls plus clone size are reproduced from that table; the DNA served to infer D and trimming. This table has about 300,000 clones, roughly four fifths appearing once. The sample was peripheral blood. The chain links TRBV5-4 to TRBJ2-1; tentative D call: TRBD1 (5 bases). The clonotype comes from a woman in her forties or fifties who had recovered from COVID-19. CDR3 region: CASSQTDNEQFF. Written as DNA, the CDR3 is TGTGCCAGCAGCCAGACAGACAATGAGCAGTTCTTC.